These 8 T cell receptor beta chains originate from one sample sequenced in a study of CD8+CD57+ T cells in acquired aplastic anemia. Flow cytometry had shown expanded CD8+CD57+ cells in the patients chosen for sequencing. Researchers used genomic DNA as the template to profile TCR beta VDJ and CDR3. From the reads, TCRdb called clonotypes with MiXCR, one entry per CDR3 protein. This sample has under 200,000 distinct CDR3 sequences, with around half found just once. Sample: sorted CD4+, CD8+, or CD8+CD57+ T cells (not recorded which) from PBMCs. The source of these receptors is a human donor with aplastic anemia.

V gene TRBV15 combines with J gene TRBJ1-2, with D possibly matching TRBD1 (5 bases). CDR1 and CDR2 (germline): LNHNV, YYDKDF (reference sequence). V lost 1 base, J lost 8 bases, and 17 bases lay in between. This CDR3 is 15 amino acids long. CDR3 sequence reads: CATSRAEGGTIGYTF. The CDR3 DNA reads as TGTGCCACCAGCAGAGCAGAGGGAGGGACCATAGGCTACACCTTC.

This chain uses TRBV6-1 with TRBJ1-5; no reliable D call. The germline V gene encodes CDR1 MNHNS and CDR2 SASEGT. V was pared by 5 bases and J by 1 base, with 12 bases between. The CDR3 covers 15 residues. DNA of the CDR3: TGTGCCAGCAGTATCTCCCGGGTAAGCAATCAGCCCCAGCATTTT. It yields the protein CASSISRVSNQPQHF.

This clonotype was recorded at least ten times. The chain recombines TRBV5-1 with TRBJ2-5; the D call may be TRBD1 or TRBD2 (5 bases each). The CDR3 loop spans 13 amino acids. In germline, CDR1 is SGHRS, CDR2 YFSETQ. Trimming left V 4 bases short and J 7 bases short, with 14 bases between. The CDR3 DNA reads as TGCGCCAGCAGCCCCCTATCTGGGGGGACCCAGTACTTC. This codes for CASSPLSGGTQYF.

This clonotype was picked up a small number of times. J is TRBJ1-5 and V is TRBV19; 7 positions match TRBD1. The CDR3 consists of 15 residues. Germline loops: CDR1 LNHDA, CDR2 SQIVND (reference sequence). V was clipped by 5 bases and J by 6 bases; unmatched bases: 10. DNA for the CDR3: TGTGCCAGTAGTGCGACAGGGTTCTCGGGTCAGCCCCAGCATTTT. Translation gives CASSATGFSGQPQHF.

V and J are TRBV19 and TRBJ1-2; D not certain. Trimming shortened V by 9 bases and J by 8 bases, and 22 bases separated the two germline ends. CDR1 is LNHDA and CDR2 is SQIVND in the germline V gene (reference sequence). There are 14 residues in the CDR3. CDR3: CASRSPPEDWGYTF. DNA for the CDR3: TGTGCCAGCCGATCCCCGCCCGAGGACTGGGGCTACACCTTC.

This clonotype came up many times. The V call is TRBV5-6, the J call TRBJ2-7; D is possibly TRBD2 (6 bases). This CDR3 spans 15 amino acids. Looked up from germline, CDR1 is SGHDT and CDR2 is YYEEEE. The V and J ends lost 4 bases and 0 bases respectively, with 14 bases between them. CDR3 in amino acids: CASSPSGDSSYEQYF. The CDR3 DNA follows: TGTGCCAGCAGCCCGTCGGGGGACTCCTCCTACGAGCAGTACTTC.

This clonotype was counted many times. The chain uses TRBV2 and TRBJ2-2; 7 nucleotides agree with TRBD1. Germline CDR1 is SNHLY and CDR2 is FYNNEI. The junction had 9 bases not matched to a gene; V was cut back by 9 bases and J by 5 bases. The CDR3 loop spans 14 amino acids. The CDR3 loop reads CARRDRGVTGELFF. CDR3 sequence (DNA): TGTGCCAGGAGGGACAGAGGAGTTACCGGGGAGCTGTTTTTT.

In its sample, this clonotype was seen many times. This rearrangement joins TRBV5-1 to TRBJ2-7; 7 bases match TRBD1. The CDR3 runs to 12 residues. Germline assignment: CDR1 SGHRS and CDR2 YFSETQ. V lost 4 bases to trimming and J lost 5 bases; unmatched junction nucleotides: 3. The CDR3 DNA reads TGCGCCAGCAGCCGACAGGGCCACGAGCAGTACTTC. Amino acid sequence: CASSRQGHEQYF.